One and the same sample provided the 20 T cell receptor beta chains below, sequenced in a study of blood T cell repertoires in COVID-19. Assay: immunoSEQ multiplex PCR; the TCRdb copy retains only in-frame clones and omits some. In the table there are about 180,000 clones, around 88% of which are singletons. The sample was peripheral blood. The receptors derive from a woman aged 25-40 years with acute or convalescent COVID-19.

The V and J genes are TRBV5-1 and TRBJ2-1, with 10 bases that match TRBD2. J gave up 0 bases and V 5 bases, and 11 bases lay outside the gene matches. Germline loops: CDR1 SGHRS, CDR2 YFSETQ. The CDR3 runs 18 residues. The chain's CDR3 is CASSQASGSSHSYNEQFF. The CDR3 region has the DNA TGCGCCAGCAGTCAAGCTAGCGGGAGCTCCCACTCCTACAATGAGCAGTTCTTC.

Concerning this clone itself: A read error may account for a junction end that differs from germline. The V call is TRBV7-7, the J call TRBJ2-3; TRBD2 agrees at 10 bases. This CDR3 contains 16 residues. Germline CDR1 reads SSHAT; CDR2 reads FNYEAQ (reference sequence). Written as DNA, the CDR3 is TGTGCTAGCAGCTTAAAAGCGGGAGGGCCATGGGATACGCAGTATTTT. Protein: CASSLKAGGPWDTQYF.

V usage is TRBV7-2 and J usage is TRBJ2-3; 9 nucleotides agree with TRBD2. This CDR3 is 19 amino acids long. Unmatched junction bases numbered 16, after V lost 2 bases and J lost 4 bases. Germline loops: CDR1 SGHTA, CDR2 FQGNSA. The CDR3 bases are TGTGCCAGCAGCTTATTTCTTCGTGAGGCTAGCGGGATCGCAGATACGCAGTATTTT. Translated: CASSLFLREASGIADTQYF.

The count of this clone is one. The V gene is TRBV9, the J gene TRBJ2-1; TRBD2 matches 15 bases. J lost 8 bases, V lost 0 bases, and 3 bases had no gene match. The CDR3 totals 16 residues. Germline CDR1 reads SGDLS; CDR2 reads YYNGEE. The CDR3, as DNA: TGTGCCAGCAGCGTAGGGACTAGCGGGAGGGTAGATGAGCAGTTCTTC. It translates to CASSVGTSGRVDEQFF.

This clone was seen a handful of times. The chain is built from TRBV18 and TRBJ2-7; D ambiguous. Deletions cut 3 bases from V and 5 bases from J, with 5 bases between. The CDR3 is made up of 11 amino acids. Germline CDR1 reads KGHSH; CDR2 reads LQKENI. CDR3 nucleotides: TGTGCCAGCTCACCCAGAAACGAGCAGTACTTC. This gives the protein CASSPRNEQYF.

This chain uses TRBV25-1 with TRBJ1-3; 7 bases fit TRBD1. CDR1 and CDR2 (germline): MGHDK, SYGVNS. Trimming at V came to 7 bases and at J to 2 bases, leaving 5 bases not matched to a gene. This CDR3 is 14 amino acids long. CDR3 in amino acids: CASIEQGTGNTIYF. The CDR3 DNA sequence: TGTGCCAGCATCGAACAGGGGACTGGAAACACCATATATTTT.

The chain recombines TRBV28 with TRBJ1-1; D is unclear. CDR1 MDHEN and CDR2 SYDVKM come from the germline V gene. CDR3 length: 11 residues. Trimming shortened V by 2 bases and J by 12 bases, and 10 bases separated the two germline ends. The CDR3 is CASSLTRSTFF. The CDR3 DNA reads as TGTGCCAGCAGTTTAACCAGGTCAACTTTCTTT. The complete variable domain, with remaining parts taken from reference TRBV28 and TRBJ1-1, reads DVKVTQSSRYLVKRTGEKVFLECVQDMDHENMFWYRQDPGLGLRLIYFSYDVKMKEKGDIPEGYSVSREKKERFSLILESASTNQTSMYLCASSLTRSTFFGQGTRLTVV.

The V call is TRBV28, the J call TRBJ1-2; TRBD1 might be the D (6 bases). The CDR3 covers 12 residues. Germline V gene lookup returns CDR1 MDHEN and CDR2 SYDVKM. Trimming shortened V by 7 bases and J by 8 bases, and 14 bases separated the two germline ends. For the CDR3, the DNA is TGTGCCAGCATGGGGCAGGGGAGAGGCTACACCTTC. Translating gives CASMGQGRGYTF.

The chain recombines TRBV7-9 with TRBJ2-7, with D maybe TRBD1 (6 bases). Germline CDR1 is SEHNR and CDR2 is FQNEAQ (reference sequence). Trimming removed 10 bases from V and 3 bases from J, with 13 bases in between. This CDR3 contains 12 residues. CDR3 in amino acids: CATRDKVYEQYF. The CDR3 DNA follows: TGTGCCACCAGGGACAAAGTCTACGAGCAGTACTTC.

The sample holds a few counts of this clone. V is TRBV7-9 and J is TRBJ1-5; D not certain. The CDR3 sequence is 13 residues long. Germline loops: CDR1 SEHNR, CDR2 FQNEAQ (reference sequence). Trimming removed 0 bases at V and 7 bases at J, with 7 bases between. The CDR3 DNA is TGTGCCAGCAGCTTAGCGGCAGAACAGCCCCAGCATTTT. It is translated as CASSLAAEQPQHF.

In its sample, this clone was seen once. The chain recombines TRBV4-1 with TRBJ2-5; D unresolved. The CDR3 runs 13 residues. Trimming removed 1 base from V and 0 bases from J, with 3 bases in between. The germline V gene has CDR1 MGHRA and CDR2 YSYEKL. The CDR3 DNA is TGCGCCAGCAGCCAAGCAGACCAAGAGACCCAGTACTTC. Translating gives CASSQADQETQYF.

V usage is TRBV7-9 and J usage is TRBJ1-1; D might be TRBD1 (6 bases). The CDR3 contains 12 residues. Trimming removed 3 bases from V and 5 bases from J, with 7 bases in between. CDR1 SEHNR and CDR2 FQNEAQ come from the germline V gene (reference sequence). CDR3 protein: CASSFGTTEAFF. CDR3 coding DNA: TGTGCCAGCAGCTTCGGGACAACTGAAGCTTTCTTT.

This clone appeared a single time. The rearrangement links TRBV10-3 to TRBJ2-1, with TRBD1 matching 9 bases. Germline trimming cut 3 bases from V and 6 bases from J; bases unmatched to any gene: 6. Germline assignment: CDR1 ENHRY and CDR2 SYGVKD. This CDR3 is 15 amino acids long. CDR3 sequence (DNA): TGTGCCATCAGTGAACAGGGGGCCCGAGGCAATGAGCAGTTCTTC. Protein: CAISEQGARGNEQFF.

This chain joins TRBV6-6 and TRBJ1-6, with a weak D call TRBD1 (6 bases). The CDR3 is made up of 15 amino acids. Trimming removed 2 bases from V and 9 bases from J, with 14 bases in between. Per the germline V gene, CDR1 is MNHNY and CDR2 is SVGAGI (reference sequence). The CDR3 loop is CASSYSNRVFSPLHF. In DNA form, the CDR3 reads TGTGCCAGCAGTTACAGCAACAGGGTGTTTTCACCCCTCCACTTT.

The chain carries TRBV9 and TRBJ2-1, with D possibly being TRBD2 (6 bases). Germline V gives CDR1 SGDLS, CDR2 YYNGEE. Trimming left V 0 bases short and J 4 bases short, with 14 bases between. The CDR3 loop spans 16 amino acids. The CDR3 sequence is CASSVVPGLVYNEQFF. CDR3 DNA sequence: TGTGCCAGCAGCGTAGTTCCGGGACTCGTTTACAATGAGCAGTTCTTC. Variable domain in full (rest from reference TRBV9 and TRBJ2-1): DSGVTQTPKHLITATGQRVTLRCSPRSGDLSVYWYQQSLDQGLQFLIQYYNGEERAKGNILERFSAQQFPDLHSELNLSSLELGDSALYFCASSVVPGLVYNEQFFGPGTRLTVL.

The V and J genes are TRBV11-2 and TRBJ2-2, with D unclear. V gave up 5 bases and J gave up 9 bases, with 7 bases separating them. Germline V gene lookup returns CDR1 SGHAT and CDR2 FQNNGV. The CDR3 is 11 residues long. This chain's CDR3 is CASSQTRELFF. CDR3 sequence (DNA): TGTGCCAGCAGCCAAACTCGGGAGCTGTTTTTT.

This chain joins TRBV6-4 and TRBJ1-1; maybe TRBD1 (6 bases). The germline gives CDR1 MRHNA, CDR2 SNTAGT. V lost 6 bases and J lost 1, with 12 bases in between. This CDR3 region has 14 residues. The CDR3 here is CASRSDRTNTEAFF. The CDR3, as DNA: TGTGCCAGCAGATCCGACAGGACGAACACTGAAGCTTTCTTT.

This sequence joins TRBV28 and TRBJ2-5, with 9 bases matching TRBD1. Germline lookup yields CDR1 MDHEN and CDR2 SYDVKM. The CDR3 has 12 amino acids. V was pared by 8 bases and J by 5 bases, with 3 bases of the junction left unmatched. CDR3 DNA sequence: TGTGCCAGCTCGACAGGGGGGGAGACCCAGTACTTC. It encodes CASSTGGETQYF.

Here the CDR3 DNA reads TGTGCCACCAGCAGCCCTCCGGGGACTAGCGGGAGGTTCACCTCAGATACGCAGTATTTT. Amino acid sequence: CATSSPPGTSGRFTSDTQYF. This chain links TRBV15 with TRBJ2-3; the match to TRBD2 covers 15 bases. After removal of 3 bases from V and 4 bases from J, the junction contained 14 bases not matched to a gene. Germline V gene data show CDR1 as LNHNV and CDR2 as YYDKDF (reference sequence). This CDR3 is 20 amino acids long. The whole variable domain, remainder taken from reference TRBV15 and TRBJ2-3, is DAMVIQNPRYQVTQFGKPVTLSCSQTLNHNVMYWYQQKSSQAPKLLFHYYDKDFNNEADTPDNFQSRRPNTSFCFLDIRSPGLGDTAMYLCATSSPPGTSGRFTSDTQYFGPGTRLTVL.

This chain connects TRBV28 to TRBJ1-2, with TRBD1 matching over 7 bases. The ends lost 10 bases at V and 2 bases at J; junction bases unmatched: 7. The CDR3 runs to 13 residues. Germline V gives CDR1 MDHEN, CDR2 SYDVKM. CDR3 sequence reads: CATWAGQNYGYTF. The CDR3 bases are TGTGCCACGTGGGCGGGACAGAACTATGGCTACACCTTC.